This T cell receptor beta chain was sequenced during a study of regulatory T cells in long-lasting Graves disease. Study-wide background: Graves' patients who were just diagnosed had used antithyroid drugs for under 3 months.

This clonotype has only a few counts. Antigen: not known. Time point in this sample: newly diagnosed GD, antithyroid drugs for less than 3 months. PBMC RNA served as the TCR library source. With 6 bases removed from V and 8 bases from J, the gap between germline ends came to 11 bases. The V gene's germline CDR1 is WSHSY and CDR2 SAAADI. The CDR3 loop spans 12 amino acids. Through Arm-PCR of CDR3 regions and iRepertoire HTBI primers, TCR beta libraries were built. TCRdb reprocessed the multiplex PCR reads with MiXCR, giving one entry per CDR3 protein. Here the sample spans 250,000 or so distinct CDR3 sequences, 18% being singletons. Study results and caveats: Favored gene segments in persistent disease were TRBV28, TRBJ1-2 and TRBJ2-5.

In addition, the sample was reused for a study of T cells in Graves' hyperthyroidism and ophthalmopathy. From that paper: Most expanded thyroid clonotypes above 0.001 recurred in blood.

The V and J genes are TRBV10-2 and TRBJ1-3, with a tentative D call TRBD1 (5 bases). Sequencing used peripheral blood mononuclear cells (PBMCs), obtained at new diagnosis, from a patient treated with antithyroid drugs. This clonotype was obtained from a woman aged 25 to 39 with Graves disease. CDR3 loop: CASRLRGDTIYF. The DNA for the CDR3 is TGCGCCAGCAGACTTAGAGGGGACACCATATATTTT.